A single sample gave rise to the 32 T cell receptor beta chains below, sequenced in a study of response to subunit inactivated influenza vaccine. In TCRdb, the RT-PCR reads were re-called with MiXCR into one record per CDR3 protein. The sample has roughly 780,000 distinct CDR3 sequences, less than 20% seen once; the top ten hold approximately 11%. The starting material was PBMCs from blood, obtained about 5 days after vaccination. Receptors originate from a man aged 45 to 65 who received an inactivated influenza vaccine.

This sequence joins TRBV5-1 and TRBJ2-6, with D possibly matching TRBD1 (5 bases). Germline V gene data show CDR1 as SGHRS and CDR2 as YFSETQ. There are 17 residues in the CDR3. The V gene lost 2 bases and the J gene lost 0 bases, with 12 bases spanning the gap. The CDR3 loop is CASSFQGSSSGANVLTF. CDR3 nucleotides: TGCGCCAGCAGCTTTCAGGGTAGCAGCTCTGGGGCCAACGTCCTGACTTTC.

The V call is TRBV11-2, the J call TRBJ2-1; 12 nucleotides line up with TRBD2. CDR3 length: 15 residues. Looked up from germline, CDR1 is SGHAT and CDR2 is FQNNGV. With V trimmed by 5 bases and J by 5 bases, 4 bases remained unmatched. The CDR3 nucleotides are TGTGCCAGCAGCGTCACTAGCGGGGGGAACAATGAGCAGTTCTTC. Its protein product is CASSVTSGGNNEQFF.

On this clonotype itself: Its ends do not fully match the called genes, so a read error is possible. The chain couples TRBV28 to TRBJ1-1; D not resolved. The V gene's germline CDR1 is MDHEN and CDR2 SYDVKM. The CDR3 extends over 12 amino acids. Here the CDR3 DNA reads TGTGCCAGCCGTAGCACAGCGACTGAAGCTCTCTTT. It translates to CASRSTATEALF.

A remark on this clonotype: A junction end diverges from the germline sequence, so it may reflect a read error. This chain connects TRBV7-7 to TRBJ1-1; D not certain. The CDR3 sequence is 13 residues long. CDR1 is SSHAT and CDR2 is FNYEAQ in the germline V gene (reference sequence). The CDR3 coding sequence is TGTGCTAGCAGCTACCAAGAGAACACTGAAGCTTTCTTT. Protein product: CASSYQENTEAFF.

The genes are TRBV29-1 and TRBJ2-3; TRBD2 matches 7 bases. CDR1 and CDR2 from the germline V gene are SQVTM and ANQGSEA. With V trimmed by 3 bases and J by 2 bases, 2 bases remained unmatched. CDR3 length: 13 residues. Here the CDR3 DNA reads TGCAGCGTTGACGCGGGAGCCACAGATACGCAGTATTTT. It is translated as CSVDAGATDTQYF.

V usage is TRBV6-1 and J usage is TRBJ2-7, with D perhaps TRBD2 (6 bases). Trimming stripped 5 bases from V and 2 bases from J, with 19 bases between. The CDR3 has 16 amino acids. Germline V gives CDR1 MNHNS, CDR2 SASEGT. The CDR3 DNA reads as TGTGCCAGCAGTCGGGTCCGGACTAACCGGCCCTACGAGCAGTACTTC. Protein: CASSRVRTNRPYEQYF.

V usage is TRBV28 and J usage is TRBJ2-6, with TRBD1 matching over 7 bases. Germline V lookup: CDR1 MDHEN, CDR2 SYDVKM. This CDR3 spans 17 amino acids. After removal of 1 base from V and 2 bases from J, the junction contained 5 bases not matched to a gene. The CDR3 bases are TGTGCCAGCAGTTTATTGGACAGGACCGCTGGGGCCAACGTCCTGACTTTC. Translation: CASSLLDRTAGANVLTF.

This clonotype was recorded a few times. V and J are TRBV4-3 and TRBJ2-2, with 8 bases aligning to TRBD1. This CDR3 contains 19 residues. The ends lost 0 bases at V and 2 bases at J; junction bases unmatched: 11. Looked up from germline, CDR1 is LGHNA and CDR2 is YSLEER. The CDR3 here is CASSQDLNLGQVNTGELFF. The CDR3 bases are TGCGCCAGCAGCCAAGACCTCAATTTGGGACAGGTTAACACCGGGGAGCTGTTTTTT.

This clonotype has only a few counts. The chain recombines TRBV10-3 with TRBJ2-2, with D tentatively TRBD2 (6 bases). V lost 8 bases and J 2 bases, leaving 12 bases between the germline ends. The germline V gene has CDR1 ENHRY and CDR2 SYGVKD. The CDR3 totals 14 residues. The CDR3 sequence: CAIDGGPNTGELFF. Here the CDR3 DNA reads TGTGCCATCGATGGAGGGCCTAACACCGGGGAGCTGTTTTTT.

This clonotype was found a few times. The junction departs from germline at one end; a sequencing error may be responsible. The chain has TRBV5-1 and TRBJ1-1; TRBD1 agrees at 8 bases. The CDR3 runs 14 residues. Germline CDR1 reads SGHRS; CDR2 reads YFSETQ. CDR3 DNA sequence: TGCGCCAGCAGCTTGTGGCAGGGACAGGCAAAAGGAACCTTT. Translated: CASSLWQGQAKGTF. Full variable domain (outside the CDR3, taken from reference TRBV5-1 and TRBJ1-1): KAGVTQTPRYLIKTRGQQVTLSCSPISGHRSVSWYQQTPGQGLQFLFEYFSETQRNKGNFPGRFSGRQFSNSRSEMNVSTLELGDSALYLCASSLWQGQAKGTFGQGTRLTVV.

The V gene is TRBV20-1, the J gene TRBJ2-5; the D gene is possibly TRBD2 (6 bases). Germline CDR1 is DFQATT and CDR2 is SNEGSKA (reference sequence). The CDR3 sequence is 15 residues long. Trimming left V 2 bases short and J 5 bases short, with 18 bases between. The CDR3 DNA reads TGCAGTGCTAGAAAGCCGGGACTGCAGAGGGAGACCCAGTACTTC. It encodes CSARKPGLQRETQYF.

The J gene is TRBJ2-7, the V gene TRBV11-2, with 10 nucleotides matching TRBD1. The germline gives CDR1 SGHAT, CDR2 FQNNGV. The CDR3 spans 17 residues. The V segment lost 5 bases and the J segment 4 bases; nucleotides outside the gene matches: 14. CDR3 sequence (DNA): TGTGCCAGCAGCGCTTACCGTCGGGACAGGGGAGGATACGAGCAGTACTTC. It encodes CASSAYRRDRGGYEQYF.

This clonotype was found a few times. CDR3 sequence reads: CSVVQGPDTQYF. CDR3 DNA sequence: TGCAGCGTTGTTCAGGGACCAGATACGCAGTATTTT. The chain carries TRBV29-1 and TRBJ2-3, with D possibly being TRBD1 or TRBD2 (5 bases each). Germline assignment: CDR1 SQVTM and CDR2 ANQGSEA. The CDR3 is 12 residues long. V gave up 4 bases and J gave up 4 bases, with 9 bases separating them.

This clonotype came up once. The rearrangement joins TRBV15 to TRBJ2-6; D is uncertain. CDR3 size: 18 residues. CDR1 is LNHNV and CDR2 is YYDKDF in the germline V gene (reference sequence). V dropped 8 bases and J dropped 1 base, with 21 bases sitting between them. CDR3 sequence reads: CATCLSAAALSGANVLTF. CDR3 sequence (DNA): TGTGCCACCTGCCTGTCGGCAGCAGCTCTATCTGGGGCCAACGTCCTGACTTTC.

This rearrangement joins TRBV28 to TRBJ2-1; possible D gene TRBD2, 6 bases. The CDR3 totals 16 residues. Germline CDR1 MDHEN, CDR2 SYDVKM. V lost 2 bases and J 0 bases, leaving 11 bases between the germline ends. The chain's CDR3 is CASSLIGGNSYNEQFF. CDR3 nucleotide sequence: TGTGCCAGCAGTTTAATAGGCGGGAACTCCTACAATGAGCAGTTCTTC.

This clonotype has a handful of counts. The CDR3 region is CSVNRGRETQYF. CDR3 nucleotides: TGCAGCGTAAACAGGGGCCGAGAGACCCAGTACTTC. The chain links TRBV29-1 to TRBJ2-5; 7 bases match TRBD1. CDR1 is SQVTM and CDR2 is ANQGSEA in the germline V gene. The CDR3 loop spans 12 amino acids. Trimming at V came to 6 bases and at J to 4 bases, leaving 5 bases not matched to a gene. Complete variable domain (other parts from reference TRBV29-1 and TRBJ2-5): SAVISQKPSRDICQRGTSLTIQCQVDSQVTMMFWYRQQPGQSLTLIATANQGSEATYESGFVIDKFPISRPNLTFSTLTVSNMSPEDSSIYLCSVNRGRETQYFGPGTRLLVL.

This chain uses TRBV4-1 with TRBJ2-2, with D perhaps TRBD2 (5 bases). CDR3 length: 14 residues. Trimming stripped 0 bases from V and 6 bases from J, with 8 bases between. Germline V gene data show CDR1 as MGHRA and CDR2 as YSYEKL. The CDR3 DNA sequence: TGCGCCAGCAGCCAAGAGAGGGTCTCCGGGGAGCTGTTTTTT. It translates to CASSQERVSGELFF.

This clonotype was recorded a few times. DNA for the CDR3: TGTGCCAGCAAGGCGCAGGGAGGGGGCTACACCTTC. It is translated as CASKAQGGGYTF. V usage is TRBV28 and J usage is TRBJ1-2; TRBD1 might be the D (5 bases). V shed 7 bases and J shed 8 bases, with 14 bases lying between them. CDR3 length: 12 amino acids. Germline loops: CDR1 MDHEN, CDR2 SYDVKM.

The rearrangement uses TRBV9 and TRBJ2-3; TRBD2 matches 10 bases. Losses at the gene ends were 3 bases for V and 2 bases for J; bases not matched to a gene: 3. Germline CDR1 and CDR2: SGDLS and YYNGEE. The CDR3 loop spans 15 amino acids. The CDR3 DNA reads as TGTGCCAGCAGCGCGAGCGGGAGGGCCACAGATACGCAGTATTTT. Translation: CASSASGRATDTQYF.

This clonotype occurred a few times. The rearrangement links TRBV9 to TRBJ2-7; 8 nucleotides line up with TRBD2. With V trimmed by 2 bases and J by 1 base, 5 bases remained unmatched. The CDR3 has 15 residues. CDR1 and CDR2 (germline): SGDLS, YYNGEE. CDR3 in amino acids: CASSVKAGVSYEQYF. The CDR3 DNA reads TGTGCCAGCAGCGTTAAAGCGGGAGTGTCCTACGAGCAGTACTTC. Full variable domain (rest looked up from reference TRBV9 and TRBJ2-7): DSGVTQTPKHLITATGQRVTLRCSPRSGDLSVYWYQQSLDQGLQFLIQYYNGEERAKGNILERFSAQQFPDLHSELNLSSLELGDSALYFCASSVKAGVSYEQYFGPGTRLTVT.

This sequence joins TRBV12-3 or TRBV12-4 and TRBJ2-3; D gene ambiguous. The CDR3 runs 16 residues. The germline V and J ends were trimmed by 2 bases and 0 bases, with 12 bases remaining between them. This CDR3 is CASSLFSESSTDTQYF. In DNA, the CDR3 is TGTGCCAGCAGTTTATTTTCGGAATCTAGCACAGATACGCAGTATTTT.

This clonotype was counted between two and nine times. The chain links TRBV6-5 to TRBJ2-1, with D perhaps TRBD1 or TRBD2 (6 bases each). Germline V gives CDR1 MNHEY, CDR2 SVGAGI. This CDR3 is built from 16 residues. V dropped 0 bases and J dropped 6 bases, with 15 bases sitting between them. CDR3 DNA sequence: TGTGCCAGCAGTTACTCAACTAGCTCCAGGGGCAATGAGCAGTTCTTC. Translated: CASSYSTSSRGNEQFF.

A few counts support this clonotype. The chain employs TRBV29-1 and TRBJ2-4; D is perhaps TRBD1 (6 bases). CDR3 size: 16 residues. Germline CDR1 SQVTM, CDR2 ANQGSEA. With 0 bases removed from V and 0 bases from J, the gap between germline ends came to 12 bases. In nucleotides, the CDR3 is TGCAGCGTTGAAGATCAGGGGCCCCTAGCCAAAAACATTCAGTACTTC. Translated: CSVEDQGPLAKNIQYF.

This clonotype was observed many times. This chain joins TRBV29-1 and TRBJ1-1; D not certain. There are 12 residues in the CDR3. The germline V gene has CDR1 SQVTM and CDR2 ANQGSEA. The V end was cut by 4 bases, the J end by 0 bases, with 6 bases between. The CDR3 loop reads CSVGMLNTEAFF. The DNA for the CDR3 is TGCAGCGTTGGTATGCTGAACACTGAAGCTTTCTTT.

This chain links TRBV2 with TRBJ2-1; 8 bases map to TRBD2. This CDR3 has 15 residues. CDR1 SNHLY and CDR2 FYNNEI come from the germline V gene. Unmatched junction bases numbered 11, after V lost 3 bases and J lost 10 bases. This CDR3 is CASSDPGLVAGEQFF. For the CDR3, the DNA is TGTGCCAGCAGTGACCCGGGACTAGTCGCTGGCGAGCAGTTCTTC.

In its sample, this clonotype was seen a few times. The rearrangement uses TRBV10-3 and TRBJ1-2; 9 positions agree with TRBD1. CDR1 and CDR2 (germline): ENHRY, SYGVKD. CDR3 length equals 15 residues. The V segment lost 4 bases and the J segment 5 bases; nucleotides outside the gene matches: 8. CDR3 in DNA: TGTGCCATCAGTGTGTCGGTGGGACAGGGTTATGGCTACACCTTC. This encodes CAISVSVGQGYGYTF.

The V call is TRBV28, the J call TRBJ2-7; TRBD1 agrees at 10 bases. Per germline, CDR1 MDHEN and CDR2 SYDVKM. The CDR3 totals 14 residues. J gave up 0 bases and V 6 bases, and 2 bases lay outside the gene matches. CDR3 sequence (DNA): TGTGCCAGCAGGGGACAGGGGACCTCCTACGAGCAGTACTTC. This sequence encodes CASRGQGTSYEQYF.

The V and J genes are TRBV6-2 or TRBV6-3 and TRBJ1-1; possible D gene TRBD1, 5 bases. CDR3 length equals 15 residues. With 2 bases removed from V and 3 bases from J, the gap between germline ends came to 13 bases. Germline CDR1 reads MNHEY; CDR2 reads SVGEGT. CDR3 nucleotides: TGTGCCAGCAGTTACCCCGGGACCCAGTACACTGAAGCTTTCTTT. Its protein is CASSYPGTQYTEAFF.

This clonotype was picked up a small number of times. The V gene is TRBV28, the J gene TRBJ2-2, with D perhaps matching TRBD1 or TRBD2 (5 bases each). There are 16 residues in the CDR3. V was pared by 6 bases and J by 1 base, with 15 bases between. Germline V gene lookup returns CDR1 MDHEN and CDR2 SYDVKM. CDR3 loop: CASSLPGTLNTGELFF. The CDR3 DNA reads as TGTGCCAGCAGCCTTCCCGGGACCCTGAACACCGGGGAGCTGTTTTTT. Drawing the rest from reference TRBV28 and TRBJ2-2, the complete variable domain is DVKVTQSSRYLVKRTGEKVFLECVQDMDHENMFWYRQDPGLGLRLIYFSYDVKMKEKGDIPEGYSVSREKKERFSLILESASTNQTSMYLCASSLPGTLNTGELFFGEGSRLTVL.

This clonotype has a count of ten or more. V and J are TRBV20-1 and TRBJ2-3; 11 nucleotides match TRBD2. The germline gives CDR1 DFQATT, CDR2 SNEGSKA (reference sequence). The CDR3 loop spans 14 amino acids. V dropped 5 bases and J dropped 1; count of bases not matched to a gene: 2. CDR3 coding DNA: TGCAGTGCTCTACTAGCGGGAGGCACAGATACGCAGTATTTT. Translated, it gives CSALLAGGTDTQYF.

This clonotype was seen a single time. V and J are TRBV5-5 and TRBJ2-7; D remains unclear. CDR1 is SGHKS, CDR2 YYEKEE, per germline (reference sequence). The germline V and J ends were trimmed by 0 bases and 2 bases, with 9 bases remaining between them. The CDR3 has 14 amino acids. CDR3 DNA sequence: TGTGCCAGCAGCTTGGTGGCTAACCCCTACGAGCAGTACTTC. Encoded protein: CASSLVANPYEQYF.

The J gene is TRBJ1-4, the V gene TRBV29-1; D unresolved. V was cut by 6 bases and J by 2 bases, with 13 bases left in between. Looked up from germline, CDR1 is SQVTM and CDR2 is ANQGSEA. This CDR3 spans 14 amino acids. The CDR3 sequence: CSVTIGSTNEKLFF. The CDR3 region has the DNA TGCAGCGTGACAATAGGGTCCACTAATGAAAAACTGTTTTTT.